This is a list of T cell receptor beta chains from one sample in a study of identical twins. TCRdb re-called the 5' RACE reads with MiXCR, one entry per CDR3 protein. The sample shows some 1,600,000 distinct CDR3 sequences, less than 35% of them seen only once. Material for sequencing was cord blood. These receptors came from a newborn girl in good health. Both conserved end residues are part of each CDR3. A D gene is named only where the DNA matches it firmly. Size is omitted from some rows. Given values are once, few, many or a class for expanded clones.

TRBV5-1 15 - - CASSITILKPYGYTF
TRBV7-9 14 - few CASSFPGTPNEQFF
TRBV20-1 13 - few CSARPGLNYEQYF
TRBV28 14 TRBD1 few CASSWTQGGTEAFF
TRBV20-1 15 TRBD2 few CSAAFLAGPYNEQFF
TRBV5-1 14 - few CASSLMDSNTEAFF
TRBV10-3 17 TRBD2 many CAISPRPSGPTYNEQFF
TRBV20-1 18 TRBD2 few CSARDHAQLAGGRDTQYF
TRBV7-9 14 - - CASSGGPLNYGYTF
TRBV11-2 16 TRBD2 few CASSLGTSDYSYEQYF
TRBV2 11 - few CASTSRVEQYF